These T cell receptor beta chains were read from a single sample in a study of early T cells in non-severe SARS-CoV-2 infection. TCRdb redid the calling of the 5' RACE reads with MiXCR, one entry per CDR3 protein. The sample has approximately 56,000 distinct CDR3 sequences; about 10% are singletons. The sequenced sample was whole blood. These receptors originate from an adult who was a healthcare worker with PCR-confirmed SARS-CoV-2 infection or an uninfected control (not recorded which). Each CDR3 is given with its conserved first and last residue. The D gene is left open where the match is weak. Rows give clone size only sometimes, using once, few, many, or a class for an expanded clone.

d_call	clone_size	j_call	v_call	cdr3_aa	cdr3_nt
-	few	TRBJ1-5	TRBV20-1	CSARGAGRNQPQHF	TGCAGTGCTAGAGGGGCAGGCCGGAATCAGCCCCAGCATTTT
TRBD1	-	TRBJ2-7	TRBV5-1	CASSPQGASYEQYF	TGCGCCAGCAGCCCACAGGGGGCCTCCTACGAGCAGTACTTC
-	few	TRBJ1-6	TRBV12-3/TRBV12-4	CASSSGDSPLHF	TGTGCCAGCAGCTCTGGGGATTCACCCCTCCACTTT
-	many	TRBJ2-7	TRBV15	CATSRDRLITYEQYF	TGTGCCACCAGCAGAGATCGGTTGATTACCTACGAGCAGTACTTC
-	-	TRBJ1-6	TRBV5-6	CASSFPSPNSGSPLHF	TGTGCCAGCAGCTTCCCATCGCCCAACTCGGGATCACCCCTCCACTTT
-	-	TRBJ2-2	TRBV7-3	CASSFPGAGGELFF	TGTGCCAGCAGTTTCCCCGGGGCGGGCGGGGAGCTGTTTTTT
TRBD1	many	TRBJ2-1	TRBV7-2	CASSYRGHKGNNEQFF	TGTGCCAGCAGTTACAGGGGCCACAAAGGGAACAATGAGCAGTTCTTC
-	-	TRBJ1-4	TRBV28	CASSKAVGDEKLFF	TGTGCCAGCAGTAAGGCCGTAGGGGATGAAAAACTGTTTTTT
TRBD1	many	TRBJ1-1	TRBV20-1	CSASSPRGLPEAFF	TGCAGTGCTAGTTCTCCCAGGGGGCTTCCTGAAGCTTTCTTT
TRBD2	few	TRBJ2-3	TRBV20-1	CSARDFGLAGTDTQYF	TGCAGTGCTAGAGATTTCGGACTAGCGGGCACAGATACGCAGTATTTT
-	many	TRBJ1-5	TRBV10-3	CAISESGGNQPQHF	TGTGCCATCAGTGAGTCTGGTGGTAATCAGCCCCAGCATTTT
-	many	TRBJ2-1	TRBV20-1	CSAMTSSYNEQFF	TGCAGTGCGATGACTAGTTCTTACAATGAGCAGTTCTTC
-	many	TRBJ2-7	TRBV29-1	CSVRQSLSYEQYF	TGCAGCGTTAGACAGAGCCTCTCCTACGAGCAGTACTTC
-	-	TRBJ2-7	TRBV15	CATSRSGTAYEQYF	TGTGCCACCAGCAGATCCGGGACCGCCTACGAGCAGTACTTC
-	few	TRBJ2-5	TRBV20-1	CSARARVGETQYF	TGCAGTGCTAGGGCGCGGGTCGGGGAGACCCAGTACTTC
-	few	TRBJ1-5	TRBV18	CASSPSTDSNQPQHF	TGTGCCAGCTCACCAAGTACAGATAGCAATCAGCCCCAGCATTTT
-	few	TRBJ2-3	TRBV10-3	CAISESQVHTQYF	TGTGCCATCAGTGAGTCCCAGGTCCATACGCAGTATTTT
-	-	TRBJ2-3	TRBV11-1	CASSVERVTDTQYF	TGTGCCAGCAGCGTCGAGCGGGTGACAGATACGCAGTATTTT
-	many	TRBJ2-2	TRBV19	CATAVAGANTGELFF	TGTGCCACCGCCGTGGCAGGGGCGAACACCGGGGAGCTGTTTTTT
-	many	TRBJ2-7	TRBV27	CASSPNSYEQYF	TGTGCCAGCAGTCCAAACTCCTACGAGCAGTACTTC
TRBD2	many	TRBJ2-3	TRBV12-3/TRBV12-4	CASSRLAGVTDTQYF	TGTGCCAGCAGTCGACTAGCGGGAGTTACAGATACGCAGTATTTT
TRBD2	many	TRBJ2-1	TRBV29-1	CSVEGLAGRNEQFF	TGCAGCGTTGAGGGACTAGCGGGCCGCAATGAGCAGTTCTTC
-	many	TRBJ2-3	TRBV30	CAWNRGTTDTQYF	TGTGCCTGGAATCGGGGAACCACAGATACGCAGTATTTT
TRBD2	-	TRBJ2-7	TRBV6-5	CASSQTREGIYEQYF	TGTGCCAGCAGTCAAACGCGGGAGGGGATCTACGAGCAGTACTTC
TRBD2	few	TRBJ2-5	TRBV11-2	CASSVSPLASGSRETQYF	TGTGCCAGCAGCGTTAGCCCATTGGCTAGCGGGAGTAGGGAGACCCAGTACTTC
TRBD2	many	TRBJ2-1	TRBV7-9	CASSPGLAISYNEQFF	TGTGCCAGCAGCCCAGGACTAGCCATCTCCTACAATGAGCAGTTCTTC
-	few	TRBJ2-3	TRBV7-6	CASRPGRAKSTDTQYF	TGTGCCAGCAGACCAGGGCGGGCGAAGAGCACAGATACGCAGTATTTT
-	-	TRBJ1-1	TRBV3-1	CASSARERGTEAFF	TGTGCCAGCAGCGCCAGGGAGAGGGGCACTGAAGCTTTCTTT
-	-	TRBJ2-2	TRBV7-8	CASSLRDRPPGELFF	TGTGCCAGCAGTCTCCGGGACCGCCCACCCGGGGAGCTGTTTTTT
-	many	TRBJ1-2	TRBV4-3	CASSQRGRGAGRISYGYTF	TGCGCCAGCAGCCAAAGAGGCCGGGGGGCAGGGCGGATTTCATATGGCTACACCTTC
TRBD2	few	TRBJ2-5	TRBV29-1	CSVQTSGSSRETQYF	TGCAGCGTTCAAACTAGCGGGAGTTCTCGAGAGACCCAGTACTTC
TRBD1	many	TRBJ2-7	TRBV14	CASSKTGTGGYEQYF	TGTGCCAGCAGCAAAACCGGGACAGGGGGCTACGAGCAGTACTTC
-	-	TRBJ1-2	TRBV5-4	CASSLSRTLTNYGYTF	TGTGCCAGCAGCTTGAGTAGGACACTCACTAACTATGGCTACACCTTC